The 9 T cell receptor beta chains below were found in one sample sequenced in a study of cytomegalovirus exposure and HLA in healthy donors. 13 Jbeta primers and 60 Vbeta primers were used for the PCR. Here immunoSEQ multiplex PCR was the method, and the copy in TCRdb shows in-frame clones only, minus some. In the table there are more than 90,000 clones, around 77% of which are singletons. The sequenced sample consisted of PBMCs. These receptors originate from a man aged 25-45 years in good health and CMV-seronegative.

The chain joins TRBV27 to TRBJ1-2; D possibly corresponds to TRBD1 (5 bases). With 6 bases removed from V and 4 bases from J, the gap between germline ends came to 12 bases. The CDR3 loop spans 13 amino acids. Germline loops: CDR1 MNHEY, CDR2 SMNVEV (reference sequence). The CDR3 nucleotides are TGTGCCAGCAGGCCGGGGGGGGGCTATGGCTACACCTTC. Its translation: CASRPGGGYGYTF.

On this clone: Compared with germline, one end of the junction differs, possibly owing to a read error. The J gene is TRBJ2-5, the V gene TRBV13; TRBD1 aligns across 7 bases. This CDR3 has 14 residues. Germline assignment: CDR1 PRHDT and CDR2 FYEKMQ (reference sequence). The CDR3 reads CASSIGGGQETQYF. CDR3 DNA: TGTGCCAGCAGCATAGGGGGCGGGCAAGAGACCCAGTACTTC.

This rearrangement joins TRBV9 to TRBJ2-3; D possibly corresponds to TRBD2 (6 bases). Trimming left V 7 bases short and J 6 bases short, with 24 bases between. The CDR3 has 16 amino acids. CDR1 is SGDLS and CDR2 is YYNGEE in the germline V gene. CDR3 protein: CASDLGTLGSGDTQYF. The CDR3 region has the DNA TGTGCCAGCGACCTCGGGACCCTCGGGAGTGGGGATACGCAGTATTTT.

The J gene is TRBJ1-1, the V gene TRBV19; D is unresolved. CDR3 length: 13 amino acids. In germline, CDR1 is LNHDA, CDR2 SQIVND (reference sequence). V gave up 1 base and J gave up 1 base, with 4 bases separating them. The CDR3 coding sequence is TGTGCCAGTAGTATAGTAGAGAACACTGAAGCTTTCTTT. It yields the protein CASSIVENTEAFF.

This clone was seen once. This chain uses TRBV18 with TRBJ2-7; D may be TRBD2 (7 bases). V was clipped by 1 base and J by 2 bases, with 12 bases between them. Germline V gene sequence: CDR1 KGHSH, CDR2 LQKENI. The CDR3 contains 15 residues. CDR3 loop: CASSPLAGATYEQYV. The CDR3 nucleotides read TGTGCCAGCTCACCACTCGCGGGGGCCACCTACGAGCAGTACGTC.

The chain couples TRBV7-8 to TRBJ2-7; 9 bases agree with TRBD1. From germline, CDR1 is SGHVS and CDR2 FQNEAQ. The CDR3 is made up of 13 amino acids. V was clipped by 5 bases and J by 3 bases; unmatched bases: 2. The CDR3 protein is CASSGDRVYEQYF. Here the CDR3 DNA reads TGTGCCAGCAGCGGGGACAGGGTCTACGAGCAGTACTTC.

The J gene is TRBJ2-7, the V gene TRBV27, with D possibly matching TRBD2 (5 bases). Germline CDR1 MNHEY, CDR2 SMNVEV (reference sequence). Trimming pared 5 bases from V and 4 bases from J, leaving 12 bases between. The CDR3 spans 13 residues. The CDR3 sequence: CASSPGLLYEQYV. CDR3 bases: TGTGCCAGCAGTCCCGGACTCCTGTACGAGCAGTACGTC.

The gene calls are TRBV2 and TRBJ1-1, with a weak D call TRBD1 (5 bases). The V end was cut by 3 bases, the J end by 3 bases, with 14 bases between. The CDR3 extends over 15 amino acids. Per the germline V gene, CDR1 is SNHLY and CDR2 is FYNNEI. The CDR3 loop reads CASSERQIGYTEAFF. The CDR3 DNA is TGTGCCAGCAGTGAGAGACAGATCGGGTACACTGAAGCTTTCTTT.

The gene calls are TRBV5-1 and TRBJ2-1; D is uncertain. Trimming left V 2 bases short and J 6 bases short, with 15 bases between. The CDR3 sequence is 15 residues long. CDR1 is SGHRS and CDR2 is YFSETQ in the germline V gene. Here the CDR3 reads CASSFRQEPSNEQFF. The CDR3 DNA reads TGCGCCAGCAGCTTCCGCCAGGAACCCTCCAATGAGCAGTTCTTC.